This T cell receptor (beta chain) was documented in a study of T cell responses to AZD1222 COVID-19 vaccine. Sequenced by immunoSEQ multiplex PCR; TCRdb stores in-frame clones only, minus some. The sample has around 110,000 clones; 90% are singletons. The CDR3 consists of 13 residues. V was shortened by 1 base and J by 2 bases, with 5 bases between the two germline ends. The germline V gene has CDR1 LGHNT and CDR2 FRNRAP. Comment on this clone: Antigen unknown.

General study findings and limits: Most donors were white British, females outnumbered males, and clonal diversity was possibly underestimated.

The sequence was obtained from an adult who received the AZD1222 COVID-19 vaccine. V and J are TRBV12-5 and TRBJ2-5; D gene unclear. Sample: peripheral blood, taken 28 days after the second AZD1222 dose. The CDR3 DNA follows: TGTGCTAGTGGTTTGGATATGCAAGAGACCCAGTACTTC. Protein sequence: CASGLDMQETQYF.